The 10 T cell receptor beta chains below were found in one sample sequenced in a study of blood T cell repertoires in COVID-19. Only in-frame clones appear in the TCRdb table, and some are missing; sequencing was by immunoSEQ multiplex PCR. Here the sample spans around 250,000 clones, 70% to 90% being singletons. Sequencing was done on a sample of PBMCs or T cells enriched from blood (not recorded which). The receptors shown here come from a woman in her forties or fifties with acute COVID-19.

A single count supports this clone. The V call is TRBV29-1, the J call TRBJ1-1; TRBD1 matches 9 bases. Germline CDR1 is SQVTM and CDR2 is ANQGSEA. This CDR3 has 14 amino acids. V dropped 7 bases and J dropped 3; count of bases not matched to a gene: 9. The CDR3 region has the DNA TGCAGCGGACTCGCGGACAGGGGTGACACTGAAGCTTTCTTT. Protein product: CSGLADRGDTEAFF.

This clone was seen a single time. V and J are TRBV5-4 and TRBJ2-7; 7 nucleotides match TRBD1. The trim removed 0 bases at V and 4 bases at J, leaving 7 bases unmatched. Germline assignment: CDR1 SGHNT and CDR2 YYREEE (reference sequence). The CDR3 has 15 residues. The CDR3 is CASSLVPGQIYEQYF. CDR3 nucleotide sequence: TGTGCCAGCAGCTTGGTCCCGGGACAGATTTACGAGCAGTACTTC.

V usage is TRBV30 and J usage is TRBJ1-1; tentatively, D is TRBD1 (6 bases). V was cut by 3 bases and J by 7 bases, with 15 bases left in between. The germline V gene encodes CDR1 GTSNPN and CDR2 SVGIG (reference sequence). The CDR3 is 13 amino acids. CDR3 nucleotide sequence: TGTGCCTGGAGCCCGCAGGGGTTCCATGAAGCTTTCTTT. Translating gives CAWSPQGFHEAFF.

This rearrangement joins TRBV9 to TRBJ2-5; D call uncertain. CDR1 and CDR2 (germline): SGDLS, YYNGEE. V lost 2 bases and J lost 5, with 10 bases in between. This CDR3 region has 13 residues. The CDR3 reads CASSVGKEETQYF. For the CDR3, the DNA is TGTGCCAGCAGCGTCGGAAAGGAGGAGACCCAGTACTTC.

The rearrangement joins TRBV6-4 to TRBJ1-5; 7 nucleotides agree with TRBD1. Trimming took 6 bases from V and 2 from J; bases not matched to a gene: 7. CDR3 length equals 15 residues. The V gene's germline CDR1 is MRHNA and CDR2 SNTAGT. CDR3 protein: CASRRQGRGNQPQHF. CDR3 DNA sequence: TGTGCCAGCAGGCGACAGGGTCGCGGCAATCAGCCCCAGCATTTT.

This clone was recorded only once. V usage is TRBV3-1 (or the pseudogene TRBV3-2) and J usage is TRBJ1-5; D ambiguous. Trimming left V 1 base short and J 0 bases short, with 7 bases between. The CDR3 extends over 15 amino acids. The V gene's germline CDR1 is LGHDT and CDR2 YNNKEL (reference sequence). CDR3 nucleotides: TGTGCCAGCAGCCAAGGTCCACATAGCAATCAGCCCCAGCATTTT. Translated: CASSQGPHSNQPQHF.

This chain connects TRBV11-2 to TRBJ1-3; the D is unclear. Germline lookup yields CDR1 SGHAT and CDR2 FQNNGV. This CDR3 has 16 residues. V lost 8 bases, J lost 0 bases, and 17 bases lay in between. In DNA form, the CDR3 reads TGTGCCAGCGCCCCAGGAGTGGGAGGCTCTGGAAACACCATATATTTT. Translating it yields CASAPGVGGSGNTIYF.

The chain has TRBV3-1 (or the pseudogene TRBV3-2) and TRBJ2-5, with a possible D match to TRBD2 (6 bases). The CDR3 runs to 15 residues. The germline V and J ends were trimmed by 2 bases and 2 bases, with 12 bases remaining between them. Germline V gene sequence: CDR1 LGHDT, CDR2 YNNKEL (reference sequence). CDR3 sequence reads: CASSQTGAVQETQYF. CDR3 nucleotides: TGTGCCAGCAGCCAAACGGGAGCGGTTCAAGAGACCCAGTACTTC.

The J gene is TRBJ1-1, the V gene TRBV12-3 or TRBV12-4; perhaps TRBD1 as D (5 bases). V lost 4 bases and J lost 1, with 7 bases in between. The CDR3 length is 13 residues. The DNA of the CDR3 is TGTGCCAGCAGTTGGAGGGGGAACACTGAAGCTTTCTTT. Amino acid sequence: CASSWRGNTEAFF.

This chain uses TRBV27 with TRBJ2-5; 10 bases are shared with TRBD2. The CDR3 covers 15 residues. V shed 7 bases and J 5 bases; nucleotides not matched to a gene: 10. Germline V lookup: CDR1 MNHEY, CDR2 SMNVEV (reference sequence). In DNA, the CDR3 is TGTGCCAGCACTCGGAAGCGGGGGGGCCCCGAGACCCAGTACTTC. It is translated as CASTRKRGGPETQYF.